The 20 T cell receptor beta chains reported below all come from one sample, sequenced in a study of cytomegalovirus exposure and HLA in healthy donors. The study ran its PCR with 60 Vbeta and 13 Jbeta primers. Sequencing used immunoSEQ multiplex PCR; TCRdb keeps in-frame clones, though not all of them. The table has under 150,000 clones, 75% to 90% seen once. Sequences were obtained from PBMCs. These receptors all stem from a woman in her 40s in good health and CMV-seropositive.

The V and J genes are TRBV9 and TRBJ2-3; D is unresolved. Trimming pared 0 bases from V and 0 bases from J, leaving 11 bases between. Germline lookup yields CDR1 SGDLS and CDR2 YYNGEE. The CDR3 length is 16 residues. CDR3 protein: CASSVDMSSSTDTQYF. The CDR3, as DNA: TGTGCCAGCAGCGTAGACATGTCGTCTAGCACAGATACGCAGTATTTT.

This sequence joins TRBV7-2 and TRBJ2-1; no definite D call. The CDR3 contains 15 residues. The V gene's germline CDR1 is SGHTA and CDR2 FQGNSA. V lost 2 bases, J lost 0 bases, and 8 bases lay in between. The CDR3 nucleotides read TGTGCCAGCAGCTTAAACGACAACTCCTACAATGAGCAGTTCTTC. Translating it yields CASSLNDNSYNEQFF.

Written as DNA, the CDR3 is TGCGCCAGCAGTGAGTCGACAGGGACCGAGCAGTACTTC. Its translation: CASSESTGTEQYF. J is TRBJ2-7 and V is TRBV10-1, with TRBD1 matching over 7 bases. CDR1 and CDR2 from the germline V gene are WNHNN and SYGVQD (reference sequence). J lost 6 bases, V lost 0 bases, and 2 bases had no gene match. This CDR3 has 13 residues.

The chain couples TRBV2 to TRBJ2-7; TRBD1 matches at 7 bases. CDR1 SNHLY and CDR2 FYNNEI come from the germline V gene. The CDR3 has 16 amino acids. The ends lost 6 bases at V and 0 bases at J; junction bases unmatched: 11. The CDR3 loop is CASSYYRTGDSYEQYF. For the CDR3, the DNA is TGTGCCAGCAGCTACTACCGGACAGGCGACTCCTACGAGCAGTACTTC. The whole variable domain, filled in from reference TRBV2 and TRBJ2-7, reads EPEVTQTPSHQVTQMGQEVILRCVPISNHLYFYWYRQILGQKVEFLVSFYNNEISEKSEIFDDQFSVERPDGSNFTLKIRSTKLEDSAMYFCASSYYRTGDSYEQYFGPGTRLTVT.

The rearrangement uses TRBV2 and TRBJ2-7; maybe TRBD1 (6 bases). Germline CDR1 is SNHLY and CDR2 is FYNNEI. The CDR3 runs 15 residues. The V end was cut by 2 bases, the J end by 5 bases, with 16 bases between. DNA of the CDR3: TGTGCCAGCAGTGAACAGGGGACGGGGCGCCACGAGCAGTACTTC. Translated: CASSEQGTGRHEQYF.

The rearrangement uses TRBV10-2 and TRBJ2-1; 9 bases match TRBD2. V dropped 6 bases and J dropped 4; count of bases not matched to a gene: 4. The CDR3 is 14 residues long. In germline, CDR1 is WSHSY, CDR2 SAAADI. CDR3 sequence: CASRQTSGYNEQFF. CDR3 nucleotides: TGCGCCAGCAGGCAGACTAGCGGATACAATGAGCAGTTCTTC.

The V call is TRBV19, the J call TRBJ2-4; TRBD1 agrees at 7 bases. The CDR3 totals 16 residues. After removal of 4 bases from V and 5 bases from J, the junction contained 11 bases not matched to a gene. Germline V CDR1 and CDR2: LNHDA, SQIVND (reference sequence). In DNA, the CDR3 is TGTGCCAGTAGTACCTATCGGACAGGCACGGAAAACATTCAGTACTTC. It specifies CASSTYRTGTENIQYF.

In this sample, this clone turned up once. This chain uses TRBV28 with TRBJ2-7; tentative D call: TRBD1 (5 bases). CDR3 length equals 15 residues. Germline V gene sequence: CDR1 MDHEN, CDR2 SYDVKM. Trimming removed 7 bases at V and 0 bases at J, with 16 bases between. CDR3 in amino acids: CASTPLTVSSYEQYF. CDR3 in DNA: TGTGCCAGCACCCCATTGACAGTGTCCTCCTACGAGCAGTACTTC.

Remarks on this clone: This CDR3 is also generated by other DNA sequences in the sample. The rearrangement links TRBV27 to TRBJ2-7, with 11 bases matching TRBD1. The J segment lost 3 bases and the V segment lost 3 bases, leaving 1 base of the junction unmatched. The CDR3 has 14 residues. Germline V gives CDR1 MNHEY, CDR2 SMNVEV (reference sequence). The DNA of the CDR3 is TGTGCCAGCAGTTTTGGGACAGGGGGCTACGAGCAGTACTTC. Encoded protein: CASSFGTGGYEQYF.

This chain joins TRBV5-1 and TRBJ1-1; tentatively, D is TRBD1 (6 bases). The CDR3 is 16 amino acids. Trimming removed 0 bases from V and 1 base from J, with 13 bases in between. The V gene's germline CDR1 is SGHRS and CDR2 YFSETQ. CDR3 amino acids: CASSLARDNPNTEAFF. The CDR3 DNA is TGCGCCAGCAGCTTGGCCCGGGACAACCCGAACACTGAAGCTTTCTTT.

The chain carries TRBV9 and TRBJ2-7; possibly TRBD2 for D (6 bases). Per germline, CDR1 SGDLS and CDR2 YYNGEE. The CDR3 extends over 14 amino acids. The V gene lost 4 bases and the J gene lost 4 bases, with 15 bases spanning the gap. CDR3 region: CASSLTSTSYEQYF. For the CDR3, the DNA is TGTGCCAGCAGCCTTACTAGCACGAGTTACGAGCAGTACTTC.

This clone has just a few counts. This sequence joins TRBV6-6 and TRBJ2-1; 10 bases fit TRBD1. The J segment lost 6 bases and the V segment lost 8 bases, leaving 1 base of the junction unmatched. This CDR3 spans 12 amino acids. CDR1 is MNHNY, CDR2 SVGAGI, per germline (reference sequence). The CDR3 protein is CASRQGANEQFF. The DNA of the CDR3 is TGTGCCAGCCGACAGGGGGCCAATGAGCAGTTCTTC.

V usage is TRBV11-2 and J usage is TRBJ2-7; TRBD2 is a possible D gene (5 bases). The CDR3 consists of 13 residues. V was shortened by 5 bases and J by 6 bases, with 14 bases between the two germline ends. Germline assignment: CDR1 SGHAT and CDR2 FQNNGV. CDR3 sequence reads: CASSRTRRGEQYF. The CDR3 nucleotides read TGTGCCAGCAGCCGTACACGACGGGGCGAGCAGTACTTC.

As regards this clone: The junction differs from germline at one of its ends, possibly a read error. The gene calls are TRBV7-7 and TRBJ2-3, with TRBD2 matching over 13 bases. Germline CDR1 SSHAT, CDR2 FNYEAQ (reference sequence). The CDR3 covers 16 residues. The CDR3 DNA reads TGTGCTAGCAGCCTCGGACTAGCGGGAGGCACAGATACGCAGTATTTT. Amino acid sequence: CASSLGLAGGTDTQYF.

This clone turned up a few times. The rearrangement links TRBV7-8 to TRBJ1-1; tentatively, D is TRBD1 (5 bases). This CDR3 is 12 amino acids long. Per the germline V gene, CDR1 is SGHVS and CDR2 is FQNEAQ. Trimming took 11 bases from V and 3 from J, leaving 13 bases between them. The CDR3 DNA reads TGTGCCCGAGGGGACTTTGACACTGAAGCTTTCTTT. Amino acid sequence: CARGDFDTEAFF. The variable domain in full, completed from reference TRBV7-8 and TRBJ1-1, reads GAGVSQSPRYKVAKRGQDVALRCDPISGHVSLFWYQQALGQGPEFLTYFQNEAQLDKSGLPSDRFFAERPEGSVSTLKIQRTQQEDSAVYLCARGDFDTEAFFGQGTRLTVV.

J is TRBJ2-7 and V is TRBV5-6; 10 bases are a match to TRBD1. Germline V gene data show CDR1 as SGHDT and CDR2 as YYEEEE. V was pared by 3 bases and J by 0 bases, with 3 bases of the junction left unmatched. The CDR3 loop spans 15 amino acids. CDR3 in DNA: TGTGCCAGCAGCTCAGGGACAGGGGCCTCCTACGAGCAGTACTTC. Amino acids: CASSSGTGASYEQYF.

J is TRBJ2-3 and V is TRBV28; no clear D. Germline assignment: CDR1 MDHEN and CDR2 SYDVKM. V was clipped by 3 bases and J by 2 bases, with 15 bases between them. This CDR3 has 16 amino acids. The CDR3 nucleotides read TGTGCCAGCAGTTTTATAGAAGAGGCCACCACAGATACGCAGTATTTT. It translates to CASSFIEEATTDTQYF. The entire variable domain, with the rest obtained from reference TRBV28 and TRBJ2-3, is as follows: DVKVTQSSRYLVKRTGEKVFLECVQDMDHENMFWYRQDPGLGLRLIYFSYDVKMKEKGDIPEGYSVSREKKERFSLILESASTNQTSMYLCASSFIEEATTDTQYFGPGTRLTVL.

The chain recombines TRBV6-4 with TRBJ2-2, with 12 bases lining up with TRBD2. After removal of 5 bases from V and 4 bases from J, the junction contained 2 bases not matched to a gene. CDR3 size: 15 residues. CDR1 is MRHNA, CDR2 SNTAGT, per germline. CDR3 sequence reads: CASSPTSGGTGELFF. The CDR3 DNA follows: TGTGCCAGCAGTCCGACTAGCGGGGGCACCGGGGAGCTGTTTTTT.

CDR3 loop: CASSLEGVSNQPQHF. CDR3 nucleotide sequence: TGTGCCAGCAGCTTGGAAGGAGTAAGCAATCAGCCCCAGCATTTT. This chain connects TRBV5-8 to TRBJ1-5; unclear D gene. CDR3 size: 15 residues. The ends were cut back, 0 bases at V and 1 base at J, with 8 bases in the middle. Germline V gives CDR1 SGHTS, CDR2 YDEGEE.

This clone was observed a handful of times. Distinct nucleotide sequences in the sample also encode this CDR3. The chain uses TRBV29-1 and TRBJ1-2, with a tentative D call TRBD1 (5 bases). Germline loops: CDR1 SQVTM, CDR2 ANQGSEA. V was shortened by 7 bases and J by 3 bases, with 12 bases between the two germline ends. The length of the CDR3 is 12 residues. As DNA, the CDR3 is TGCAGCGGGGGCTCGGATTACTATGGCTACACCTTC. Its protein is CSGGSDYYGYTF. Based on the CDR3 plus reference TRBV29-1 and TRBJ1-2, the full variable domain is SAVISQKPSRDICQRGTSLTIQCQVDSQVTMMFWYRQQPGQSLTLIATANQGSEATYESGFVIDKFPISRPNLTFSTLTVSNMSPEDSSIYLCSGGSDYYGYTFGSGTRLTVV.